This T cell receptor beta chain was recorded in a study of blood T cell repertoires in COVID-19. The CDR3 sequence is 14 residues long. V shed 6 bases and J 4 bases; nucleotides not matched to a gene: 2. From germline, CDR1 is MDHEN and CDR2 SYDVKM. Enrolled through a virtual design, the participants were between about 18 and 100 years of age and came from 24 US areas. The study assigned cohorts using participant-reported clinical history. Under the authors' procedure: Counts of nucleated cells, estimated from reference gene primer amplification, were obtained. This table comes from immunoSEQ multiplex PCR, and its TCRdb copy is limited to in-frame clones, with some not included. V and J calls and clone size follow that table, whereas D and trimming were derived from the DNA. Here the sample spans around 360,000 clones, around 87% being singletons. In this sample, this clone turned up once.

This clonotype was obtained from a man aged 35 to 55 in a cohort exposed to, infected with or recovered from COVID-19 (not recorded which). The sequenced sample was PBMCs or T cells enriched from blood (not recorded which). The chain couples TRBV28 to TRBJ2-3; 12 bases are a match to TRBD1. CDR3 coding DNA: TGTGCCAGCAGGGGGACAGGGGGCCCAGATACGCAGTATTTT. This gives the protein CASRGTGGPDTQYF.